This record concerns one TCR beta chain sequence. The data originate from a study of PD-1 blockade in classical Hodgkin lymphoma. This CDR3 has 14 residues. Germline V CDR1 and CDR2: MDHEN, SYDVKM. V was pared by 2 bases and J by 7 bases, with 14 bases between. Time point given: cycle 4 day 1 (C4D1), after less than 7 weeks of nivolumab. With no exception, relapse followed autologous stem cell transplantation in all patients, and brentuximab vedotin exposure varied. Sequencing was performed with immunoSEQ multiplex PCR; in TCRdb, only in-frame clones are kept and a portion is missing. The sample consists of 23,000 or so clones, about 72% of them appearing once.

This chain links TRBV28 with TRBJ2-5, with D perhaps TRBD2 (5 bases). The receptor was derived from a human donor with classical Hodgkin lymphoma. The source was peripheral blood mononuclear cells (PBMCs), collected before the fourth cycle of nivolumab. The CDR3: CASSLPNSVTTQYF. CDR3 sequence (DNA): TGTGCCAGCAGTTTACCGAATAGCGTAACGACCCAGTACTTC. The variable domain in full, completed from reference TRBV28 and TRBJ2-5, reads DVKVTQSSRYLVKRTGEKVFLECVQDMDHENMFWYRQDPGLGLRLIYFSYDVKMKEKGDIPEGYSVSREKKERFSLILESASTNQTSMYLCASSLPNSVTTQYFGPGTRLLVL.